These 7 T cell receptor beta chains came from one sample sequenced in a study of T cell responses to AZD1222 COVID-19 vaccine. Using immunoSEQ multiplex PCR, the repertoire was profiled, and TCRdb retains in-frame clones only, with some absent. Of 60,000 to 75,000 clones in the sample, about 90% were seen once. Material: peripheral blood, obtained on day 0 of AZD1222 vaccination. These receptors were taken from an adult in good health.

This chain uses TRBV19 with TRBJ1-1; the D gene is possibly TRBD1 (6 bases). The CDR3 covers 14 residues. V dropped 1 base and J dropped 9 bases, with 15 bases sitting between them. Germline V CDR1 and CDR2: LNHDA, SQIVND (reference sequence). CDR3 nucleotide sequence: TGTGCCAGTAGTATAGCCGGACAGCCCCCAAAAGCTTTCTTT. It is translated as CASSIAGQPPKAFF. Variable domain in full (rest from reference TRBV19 and TRBJ1-1): DGGITQSPKYLFRKEGQNVTLSCEQNLNHDAMYWYRQDPGQGLRLIYYSQIVNDFQKGDIAEGYSVSREKKESFPLTVTSAQKNPTAFYLCASSIAGQPPKAFFGQGTRLTVV.

This sequence joins TRBV18 and TRBJ2-5; the D gene is possibly TRBD1 (6 bases). The V gene lost 4 bases and the J gene lost 2 bases, with 8 bases spanning the gap. This CDR3 is 13 amino acids long. CDR1 and CDR2 (germline): KGHSH, LQKENI. Here the CDR3 DNA reads TGTGCCAGCTCACTTGGACAGCAAGAGACCCAGTACTTC. This gives the protein CASSLGQQETQYF.

This clone was counted once. The gene calls are TRBV14 and TRBJ2-6; no firm D call. V dropped 1 base and J dropped 3 bases, with 7 bases sitting between them. Germline V lookup: CDR1 SGHDN, CDR2 FVKESK. This CDR3 spans 15 amino acids. The CDR3 here is CASSQGAGGANVLTF. In nucleotides, the CDR3 is TGTGCCAGCAGCCAAGGAGCAGGTGGGGCCAACGTCCTGACTTTC.

The chain employs TRBV3-1 (or the pseudogene TRBV3-2) and TRBJ2-7; no firm D call. CDR1 and CDR2 (germline): LGHDT, YNNKEL (reference sequence). CDR3 length: 14 residues. Between the trimmed V and J ends, which lost 4 bases and 2 bases, there was a span of 12 bases. CDR3 residues: CASSPPARTYEQYF. In DNA, the CDR3 is TGTGCCAGCAGCCCCCCCGCACGAACCTACGAGCAGTACTTC.

This clone showed up just a few times. The rearrangement links TRBV18 to TRBJ2-1; weak D call: TRBD1 (6 bases). V lost 6 bases and J 7 bases, leaving 22 bases between the germline ends. The CDR3 is 16 amino acids. CDR1 KGHSH and CDR2 LQKENI come from the germline V gene. Here the CDR3 reads CASSPGPDRWWNEQFF. As DNA, the CDR3 is TGTGCCAGCTCCCCAGGCCCCGACAGGTGGTGGAATGAGCAGTTCTTC.

This chain joins TRBV18 and TRBJ1-1, with unresolved D. Looked up from germline, CDR1 is KGHSH and CDR2 is LQKENI. The CDR3 is 13 amino acids. Between the trimmed V and J ends, which lost 0 bases and 1 base, there was a span of 3 bases. This chain's CDR3 is CASSPPWNTEAFF. CDR3 nucleotide sequence: TGTGCCAGCTCACCACCGTGGAACACTGAAGCTTTCTTT. The full variable domain, completed using reference TRBV18 and TRBJ1-1, is NAGVMQNPRHLVRRRGQEARLRCSPMKGHSHVYWYRQLPEEGLKFMVYLQKENIIDESGMPKERFSAEFPKEGPSILRIQQVVRGDSAAYFCASSPPWNTEAFFGQGTRLTVV.

CDR3 DNA: TGCGCCAGCAGCTCACGCGCAACAGGGGGCACTATCCAAGAGACCCAGTACTTC. Its protein is CASSSRATGGTIQETQYF. The chain employs TRBV5-1 and TRBJ2-5; 9 bases align to TRBD1. This CDR3 spans 18 amino acids. The germline V gene encodes CDR1 SGHRS and CDR2 YFSETQ. With 3 bases clipped from V and 1 base from J, the junction kept 13 bases outside the gene matches.